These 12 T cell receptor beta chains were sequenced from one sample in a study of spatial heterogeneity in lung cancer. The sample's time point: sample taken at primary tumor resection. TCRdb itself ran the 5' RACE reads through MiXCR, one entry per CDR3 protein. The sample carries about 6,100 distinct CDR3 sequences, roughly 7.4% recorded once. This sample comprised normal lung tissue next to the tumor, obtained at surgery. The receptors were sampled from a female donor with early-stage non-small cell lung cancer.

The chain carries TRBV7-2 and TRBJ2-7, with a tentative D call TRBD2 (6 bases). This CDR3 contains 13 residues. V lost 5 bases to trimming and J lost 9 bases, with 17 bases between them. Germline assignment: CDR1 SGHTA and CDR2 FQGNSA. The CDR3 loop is CASSPRTTAWQYF. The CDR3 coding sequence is TGTGCCAGCAGCCCTCGGACTACGGCGTGGCAGTACTTC.

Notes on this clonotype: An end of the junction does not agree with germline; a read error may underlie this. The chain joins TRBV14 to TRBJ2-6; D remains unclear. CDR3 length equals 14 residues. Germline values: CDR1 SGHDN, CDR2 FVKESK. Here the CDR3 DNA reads TGTGCCTGCAGCCAAGGGTACGGGGCCAACGTCCTGACTTTC. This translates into CACSQGYGANVLTF.

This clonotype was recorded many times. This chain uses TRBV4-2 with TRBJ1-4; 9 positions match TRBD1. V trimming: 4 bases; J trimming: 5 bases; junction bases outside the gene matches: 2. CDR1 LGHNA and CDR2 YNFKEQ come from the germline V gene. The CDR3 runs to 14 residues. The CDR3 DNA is TGTGCCAGCAGCCTAGGACAGGGGAATGAAAAACTGTTTTTT. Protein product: CASSLGQGNEKLFF.

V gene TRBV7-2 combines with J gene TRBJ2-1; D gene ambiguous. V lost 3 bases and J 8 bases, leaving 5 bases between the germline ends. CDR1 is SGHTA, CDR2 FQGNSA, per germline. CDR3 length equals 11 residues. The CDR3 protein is CASSFEHEQFF. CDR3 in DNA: TGTGCCAGCAGCTTCGAGCATGAGCAGTTCTTC.

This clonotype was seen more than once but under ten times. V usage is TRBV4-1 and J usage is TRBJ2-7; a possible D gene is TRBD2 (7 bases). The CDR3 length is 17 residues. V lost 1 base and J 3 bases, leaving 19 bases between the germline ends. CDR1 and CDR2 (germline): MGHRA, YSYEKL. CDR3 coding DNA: TGCGCCAGCAGCCAAGCCCTGACTAGCAGGGGTATCTACGAGCAGTACTTC. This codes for CASSQALTSRGIYEQYF.

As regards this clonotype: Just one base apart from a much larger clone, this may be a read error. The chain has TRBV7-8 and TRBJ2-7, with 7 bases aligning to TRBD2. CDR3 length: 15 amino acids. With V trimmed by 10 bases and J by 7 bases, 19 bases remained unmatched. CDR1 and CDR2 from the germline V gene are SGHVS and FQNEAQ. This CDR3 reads CATRSRRDYQGEQYF. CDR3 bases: TGTGCCACCCGATCGCGAAGGGACTACCAAGGAGAGCAGTACTTC.

The CDR3 protein is CASSLRASGASTDTQYF. The CDR3 bases are TGTGCCAGCAGTTTAAGAGCTAGCGGAGCTTCCACAGATACGCAGTATTTT. This chain joins TRBV12-3 or TRBV12-4 and TRBJ2-3; 7 positions agree with TRBD2. Trimming at V came to 2 bases and at J to 2 bases, leaving 10 bases not matched to a gene. The CDR3 totals 17 residues.

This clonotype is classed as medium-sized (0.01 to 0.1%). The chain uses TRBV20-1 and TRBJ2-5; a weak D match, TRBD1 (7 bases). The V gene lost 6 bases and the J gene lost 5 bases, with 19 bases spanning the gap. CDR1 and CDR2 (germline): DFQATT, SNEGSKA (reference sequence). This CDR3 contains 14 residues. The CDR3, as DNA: TGCAGTGCAAACGCCGGGACAGCGGGCGAGACCCAGTACTTC. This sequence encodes CSANAGTAGETQYF.

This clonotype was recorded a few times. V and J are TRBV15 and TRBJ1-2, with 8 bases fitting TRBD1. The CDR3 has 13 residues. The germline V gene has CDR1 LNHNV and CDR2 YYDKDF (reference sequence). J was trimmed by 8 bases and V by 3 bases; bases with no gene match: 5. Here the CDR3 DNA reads TGTGCCACCAGCAGCCGGACAGGGCAGGGCTACACCTTC. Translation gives CATSSRTGQGYTF.

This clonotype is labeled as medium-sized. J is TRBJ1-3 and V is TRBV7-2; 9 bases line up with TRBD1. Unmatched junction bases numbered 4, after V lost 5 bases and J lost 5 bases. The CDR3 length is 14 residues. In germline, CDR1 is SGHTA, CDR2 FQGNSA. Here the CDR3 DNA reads TGTGCCAGCAGCCCGACAGGGGGAAGAAACACCATATATTTT. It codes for CASSPTGGRNTIYF.

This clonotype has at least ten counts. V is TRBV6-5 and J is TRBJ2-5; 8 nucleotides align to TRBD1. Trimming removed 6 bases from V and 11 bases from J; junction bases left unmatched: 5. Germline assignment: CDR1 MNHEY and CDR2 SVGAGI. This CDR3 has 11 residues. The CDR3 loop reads CASSTGTGQYF. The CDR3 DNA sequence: TGTGCCAGCAGCACCGGGACAGGACAGTACTTC.

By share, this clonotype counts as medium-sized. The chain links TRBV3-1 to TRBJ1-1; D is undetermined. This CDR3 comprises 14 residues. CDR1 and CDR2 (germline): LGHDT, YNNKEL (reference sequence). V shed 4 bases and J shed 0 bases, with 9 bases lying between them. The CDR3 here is CASSLRKMNTEAFF. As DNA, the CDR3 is TGTGCCAGCAGCCTCCGGAAGATGAACACTGAAGCTTTCTTT.